Shown below are 22 T cell receptor beta chains from a single sample sequenced in a study of molecular identifiers for immune sequencing clone quantification. TCRdb reprocessed the PCR reads via MiXCR and lists one record per CDR3 protein. This sample has 55,000 to 75,000 distinct CDR3 sequences; approximately 17% occur once, and the top ten carry roughly 1.4%. The sample comprised naive CD8+ T cells from blood, with Jurkat cell RNA spiked in. Described subset: FACS-sorted CD8+CD4-CCR7+CD45RA+ naive T cells. These TCRs come from a human donor in good health. Some libraries in this study had Jurkat cell RNA spiked in.

The V call is TRBV2, the J call TRBJ2-1; tentatively, D is TRBD1 or TRBD2 (5 bases each). The germline gives CDR1 SNHLY, CDR2 FYNNEI. The CDR3 loop spans 14 amino acids. The V gene lost 5 bases and the J gene lost 3 bases, with 11 bases spanning the gap. The CDR3: CASSPGTVYNEQFF. The CDR3 DNA is TGTGCCAGCAGTCCCGGGACGGTCTACAATGAGCAGTTCTTC.

This clonotype came up many times. The gene calls are TRBV28 and TRBJ2-4, with no clear D. The V end lost 5 bases, the J end lost 0 bases, and 14 bases lay between the germline ends. The germline CDR1 and CDR2 sequences are MDHEN and SYDVKM. The CDR3 totals 16 residues. The CDR3 loop reads CASSPVGVLAKNIQYF. For the CDR3, the DNA is TGTGCCAGCAGTCCTGTTGGCGTTTTAGCCAAAAACATTCAGTACTTC.

A word on this clonotype: At one of its ends the junction is not consistent with the germline gene, which may arise from a read error. This sequence joins TRBV27 and TRBJ2-1, with 9 nucleotides matching TRBD1. From germline, CDR1 is MNHEY and CDR2 SMNVEV (reference sequence). The CDR3 has 15 amino acids. DNA of the CDR3: TGTGCCAGCAGTTTAGGCGGGACAGGGTACAATGAGCGGTTCTTC. It yields the protein CASSLGGTGYNERFF.

This clonotype was found a few times. A read error may be the cause here, since a much bigger clone is one base away. This chain joins TRBV27 and TRBJ2-3; the D is unclear. The CDR3 extends over 15 amino acids. Germline-derived CDR1 and CDR2 are MNHEY and SMNVEV (reference sequence). The CDR3 spells CASGLFGPGTDTQYF. The CDR3 DNA is TGTGCCAGCGGTTTATTTGGACCCGGCACAGATACGCAGTATTTT.

This chain connects TRBV28 to TRBJ1-6; 7 bases are a match to TRBD1. In germline, CDR1 is MDHEN, CDR2 SYDVKM. Trimming at V came to 7 bases and at J to 11 bases, leaving 14 bases not matched to a gene. The CDR3 runs 15 residues. The CDR3 reads CASIPYEGAGTPLHF. The CDR3 coding sequence is TGTGCCAGCATCCCATATGAGGGGGCGGGTACACCCCTCCACTTT.

This clonotype was counted ten times or more. The chain links TRBV27 to TRBJ2-7; possible D gene TRBD2, 5 bases. The ends were cut back, 5 bases at V and 0 bases at J, with 8 bases in the middle. The CDR3 is made up of 13 amino acids. Germline values: CDR1 MNHEY, CDR2 SMNVEV (reference sequence). The CDR3 bases are TGTGCCAGCAGTGAAGGGAGCTCCTACGAGCAGTACTTC. The encoded protein is CASSEGSSYEQYF.

This clonotype has at least ten counts. The rearrangement joins TRBV6-2 or TRBV6-3 to TRBJ2-3; D remains unclear. The CDR3 consists of 14 residues. Germline V lookup: CDR1 MNHEY, CDR2 SVGEGT. V was trimmed by 3 bases and J by 1 base, leaving 8 bases between them. The CDR3 reads CASSYRAGTDTQYF. The CDR3 region has the DNA TGTGCCAGCAGTTATAGGGCAGGCACAGATACGCAGTATTTT.

This clonotype turned up a few times. This sequence joins TRBV12-3 or TRBV12-4 and TRBJ2-7; D remains unclear. Trimming took 6 bases from V and 6 from J, leaving 9 bases between them. The CDR3 length is 11 residues. The CDR3 loop is CASSPSFEQYF. The CDR3 nucleotides read TGTGCCAGCAGCCCAAGTTTCGAGCAGTACTTC.

Ten or more counts support this clonotype. At one end the junction does not follow the germline gene, possibly because of a read error. V gene TRBV29-1 combines with J gene TRBJ2-7, with 10 bases that match TRBD2. Germline CDR1 SQVTM, CDR2 ANQGSEA. The length of the CDR3 is 14 residues. The CDR3 region is CSVEAGGPPGEQYF. The CDR3 coding sequence is TGCAGCGTCGAAGCGGGAGGGCCTCCGGGGGAGCAGTACTTC.

This clonotype turned up a few times. The chain links TRBV9 to TRBJ2-6; D unresolved. The germline CDR1 and CDR2 sequences are SGDLS and YYNGEE. This CDR3 is built from 14 residues. The V end lost 1 base, the J end lost 2 bases, and 4 bases lay between the germline ends. The CDR3 nucleotides read TGTGCCAGCAGCGTATGGCCTGGGGCCAACGTCCTGACTTTC. Translating gives CASSVWPGANVLTF.

This clonotype was detected many times. The chain joins TRBV3-1 to TRBJ2-7, with a possible D match to TRBD1 (6 bases). The CDR3 runs 17 residues. Germline CDR1 is LGHDT and CDR2 is YNNKEL (reference sequence). Trimming cost V 0 bases and J 0 bases, with 15 bases left between them. The CDR3 reads CASSQDSGHPYSYEQYF. The CDR3 DNA reads TGTGCCAGCAGCCAAGACTCGGGACACCCTTACTCCTACGAGCAGTACTTC.

In its sample, this clonotype was seen many times. The gene calls are TRBV27 and TRBJ2-5; 10 bases are shared with TRBD1. The germline V gene encodes CDR1 MNHEY and CDR2 SMNVEV (reference sequence). CDR3 size: 16 residues. Trimming cost V 6 bases and J 4 bases; bases outside gene matches: 11. The CDR3 sequence: CASSSEPGQGRETQYF. CDR3 nucleotides: TGTGCCAGCAGCTCTGAACCGGGACAGGGGAGAGAGACCCAGTACTTC.

This clonotype was observed a few times. The V and J genes are TRBV7-9 and TRBJ2-1, with TRBD1 as a possible D gene (7 bases). Trimming cost V 5 bases and J 1 base, with 9 bases left between them. Germline lookup yields CDR1 SEHNR and CDR2 FQNEAQ (reference sequence). The CDR3 length is 14 residues. CDR3 DNA sequence: TGTGCCAGCAGCCAGGGGGGTTCCTACAATGAGCAGTTCTTC. It specifies CASSQGGSYNEQFF.

As concerns this clonotype: A much larger clone sits a single nucleotide away, making a read error possible. The chain has TRBV7-9 and TRBJ2-7; TRBD2 might be the D (6 bases). The CDR3 has 12 amino acids. Germline CDR1 and CDR2: SEHNR and FQNEAQ (reference sequence). V gave up 3 bases and J gave up 10 bases, with 13 bases separating them. The CDR3 reads CASSLGTGVQYF. CDR3 sequence (DNA): TGTGCCAGCAGCTTGGGTACGGGGGTACAGTACTTC.

In this sample, this clonotype turned up many times. CDR3 sequence: CASRKKEDSNTEAFF. For the CDR3, the DNA is TGCGCCAGCAGGAAAAAAGAGGACTCGAACACTGAAGCTTTCTTT. The V call is TRBV23-1, the J call TRBJ1-1; D remains unclear. Being an ORF, TRBV23-1 has a function that is uncertain. The ends were cut back, 6 bases at V and 1 base at J, with 15 bases in the middle. The CDR3 runs to 15 residues.

A remark on this clonotype: A much larger clone lies one base from this, so it may be a read error. The chain carries TRBV6-2 or TRBV6-3 and TRBJ2-7, with TRBD1 as a possible D gene (7 bases). CDR3 length: 16 residues. Germline CDR1 and CDR2: MNHEY and SVGEGT. CDR3 in DNA: TGTGCCAACAGTTACCTCCGACAGGGAGGATCGTACGAGCAGTACTTC. This codes for CANSYLRQGGSYEQYF.

This clonotype came up many times. The chain combines TRBV21-1 with TRBJ2-6; the table assigns TRBD1, which was not confirmed against the DNA. TRBV21-1 is deemed a pseudogene. The CDR3 is 20 residues long. CDR3 coding DNA: TGTGCCAGCAACCCACCGGCCGTTGGACAGGGTCTCTCTGGGGCCAACGTCCTGACTTTC. It yields the protein CASNPPAVGQGLSGANVLTF.

This clonotype turned up a few times. Just one base apart from a much larger clone, this may be a read error. The V call is TRBV20-1, the J call TRBJ2-7; D might be TRBD2 (5 bases). The V gene lost 4 bases and the J gene lost 0 bases, with 22 bases spanning the gap. CDR1 DFQATT and CDR2 SNEGSKA come from the germline V gene (reference sequence). CDR3 size: 17 residues. CDR3 coding DNA: TGCAGTGCTAAGAAGTGGACTGGCGGGTGGGGCTCCTACGAGCAGTACTTC. Translated: CSAKKWTGGWGSYEQYF.

Details on this clonotype: A read error may produce the germline difference seen at one junction end. J is TRBJ2-1 and V is TRBV11-2; unclear D gene. Germline assignment: CDR1 SGHAT and CDR2 FQNNGV. The CDR3 spans 14 residues. CDR3 in amino acids: CASSIETTYNEQFF. The CDR3 DNA sequence: TGTGCCAGCAGCATAGAGACGACCTACAATGAGCAGTTCTTC. The variable domain in full, with the rest retrieved from reference TRBV11-2 and TRBJ2-1, is EAGVAQSPRYKIIEKRQSVAFWCNPISGHATLYWYQQILGQGPKLLIQFQNNGVVDDSQLPKDRFSAERLKGVDSTLKIQPAKLEDSAVYLCASSIETTYNEQFFGPGTRLTVL.

A word on this clonotype: The junction departs from the called germline gene at one end, perhaps through a read error. The chain is built from TRBV6-2 or TRBV6-3 and TRBJ2-7; TRBD1 matches at 10 bases. This CDR3 comprises 18 residues. Per the germline V gene, CDR1 is MNHEY and CDR2 is SVGEGT. The CDR3 here is CASTELGTGAESRTERYF. The DNA for the CDR3 is TGTGCCAGCACCGAGCTGGGGACAGGGGCGGAGAGTAGGACCGAGCGGTACTTC.

The chain recombines TRBV28 with TRBJ2-1, with 7 bases aligning to TRBD2. Trimming at V came to 7 bases and at J to 0 bases, leaving 6 bases not matched to a gene. There are 15 residues in the CDR3. Germline CDR1 MDHEN, CDR2 SYDVKM. This CDR3 reads CASNKAGPSYNEQFF. The CDR3 DNA reads as TGTGCCAGCAACAAAGCGGGACCCTCCTACAATGAGCAGTTCTTC. The entire variable domain, with the rest obtained from reference TRBV28 and TRBJ2-1, is as follows: DVKVTQSSRYLVKRTGEKVFLECVQDMDHENMFWYRQDPGLGLRLIYFSYDVKMKEKGDIPEGYSVSREKKERFSLILESASTNQTSMYLCASNKAGPSYNEQFFGPGTRLTVL.

In its sample, this clonotype was seen many times. The J gene is TRBJ2-7, the V gene TRBV7-9; the D gene could be TRBD1 or TRBD2 (5 bases each). This CDR3 contains 12 residues. The germline gives CDR1 SEHNR, CDR2 FQNEAQ (reference sequence). V was shortened by 5 bases and J by 4 bases, with 9 bases between the two germline ends. The CDR3 sequence is CASSRDRYEQYF. Written as DNA, the CDR3 is TGTGCCAGCAGCCGGGACCGGTACGAGCAGTACTTC.